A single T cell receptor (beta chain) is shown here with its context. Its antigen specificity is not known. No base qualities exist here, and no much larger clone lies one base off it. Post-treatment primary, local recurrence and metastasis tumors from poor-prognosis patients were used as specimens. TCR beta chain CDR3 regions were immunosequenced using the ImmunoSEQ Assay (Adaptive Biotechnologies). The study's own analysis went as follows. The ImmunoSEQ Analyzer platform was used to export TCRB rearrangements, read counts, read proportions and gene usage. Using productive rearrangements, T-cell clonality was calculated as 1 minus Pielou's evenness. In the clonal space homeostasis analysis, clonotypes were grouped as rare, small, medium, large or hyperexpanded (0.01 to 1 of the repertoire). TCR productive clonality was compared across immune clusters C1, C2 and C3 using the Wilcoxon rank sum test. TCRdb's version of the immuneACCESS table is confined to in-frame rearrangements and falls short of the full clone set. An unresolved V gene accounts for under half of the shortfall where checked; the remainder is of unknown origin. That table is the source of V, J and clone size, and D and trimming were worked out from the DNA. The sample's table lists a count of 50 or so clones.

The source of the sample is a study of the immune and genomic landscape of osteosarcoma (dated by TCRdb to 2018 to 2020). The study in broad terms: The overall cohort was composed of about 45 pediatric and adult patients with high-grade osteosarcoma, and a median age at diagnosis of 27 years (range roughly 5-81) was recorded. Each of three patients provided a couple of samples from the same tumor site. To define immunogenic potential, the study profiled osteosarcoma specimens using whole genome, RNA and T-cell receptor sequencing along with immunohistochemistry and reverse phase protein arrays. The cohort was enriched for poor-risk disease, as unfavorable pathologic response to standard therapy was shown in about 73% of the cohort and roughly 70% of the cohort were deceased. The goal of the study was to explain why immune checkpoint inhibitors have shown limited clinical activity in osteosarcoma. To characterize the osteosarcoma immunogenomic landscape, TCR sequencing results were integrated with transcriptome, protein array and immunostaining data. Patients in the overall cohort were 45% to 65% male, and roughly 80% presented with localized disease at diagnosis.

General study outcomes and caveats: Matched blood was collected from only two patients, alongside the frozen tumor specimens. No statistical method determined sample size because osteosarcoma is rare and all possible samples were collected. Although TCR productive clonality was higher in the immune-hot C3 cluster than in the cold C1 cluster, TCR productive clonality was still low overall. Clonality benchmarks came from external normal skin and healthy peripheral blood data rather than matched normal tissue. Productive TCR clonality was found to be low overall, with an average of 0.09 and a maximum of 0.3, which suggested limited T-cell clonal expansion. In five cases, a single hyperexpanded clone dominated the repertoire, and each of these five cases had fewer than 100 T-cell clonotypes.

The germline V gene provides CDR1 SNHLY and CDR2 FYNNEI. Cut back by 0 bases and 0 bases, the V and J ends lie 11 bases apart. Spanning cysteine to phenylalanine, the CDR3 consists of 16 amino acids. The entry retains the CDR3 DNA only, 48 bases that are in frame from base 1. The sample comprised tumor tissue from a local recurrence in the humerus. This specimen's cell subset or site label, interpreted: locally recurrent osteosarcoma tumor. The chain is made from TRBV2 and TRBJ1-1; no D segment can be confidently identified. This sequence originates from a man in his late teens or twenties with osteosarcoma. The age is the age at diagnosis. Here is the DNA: TGTGCCAGCAGTGAAGCCGAGCGCTTGATGAACACTGAAGCTTTCTTT. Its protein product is CASSEAERLMNTEAFF. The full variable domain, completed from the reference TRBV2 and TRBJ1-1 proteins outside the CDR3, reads EPEVTQTPSHQVTQMGQEVILRCVPISNHLYFYWYRQILGQKVEFLVSFYNNEISEKSEIFDDQFSVERPDGSNFTLKIRSTKLEDSAMYFCASSEAERLMNTEAFFGQGTRLTVV.